The 16 T cell receptor beta chains listed next were all sequenced from one sample in a study of cytomegalovirus exposure and HLA in healthy donors. Profiling relied on immunoSEQ multiplex PCR, and the TCRdb table lists in-frame clones only, not all of them. Of more than 85,000 clones detected, roughly nine tenths appear once; the ten largest clones hold about 1.9%. The sequenced material came from PBMCs. The receptors derive from a woman younger than 30 in good health and CMV-seronegative.

This clone was seen once. The chain uses TRBV19 and TRBJ2-3; no firm D call. CDR3 length equals 12 residues. V lost 4 bases to trimming and J lost 10 bases, with 12 bases between them. Germline CDR1 LNHDA, CDR2 SQIVND (reference sequence). CDR3 sequence reads: CASSTFREAQYF. CDR3 nucleotide sequence: TGTGCCAGTAGTACCTTCCGTGAGGCGCAGTATTTT.

The chain uses TRBV27 and TRBJ2-5, with 9 nucleotides matching TRBD2. CDR1 and CDR2 from the germline V gene are MNHEY and SMNVEV (reference sequence). Germline trimming cut 5 bases from V and 5 bases from J; bases unmatched to any gene: 9. This CDR3 is 15 amino acids long. The CDR3 here is CASSIRESGRETQYF. Here the CDR3 DNA reads TGTGCCAGCAGTATTCGAGAAAGCGGGAGGGAGACCCAGTACTTC.

The J gene is TRBJ2-3, the V gene TRBV4-3; 15 bases line up with TRBD2. Germline CDR1 and CDR2: LGHNA and YSLEER. This CDR3 is built from 20 residues. The trim removed 0 bases at V and 0 bases at J, leaving 7 bases unmatched. In DNA form, the CDR3 reads TGCGCCAGCAGCCAAGAGTGGACTAGCGGGGGGGCTTCTAGCACAGATACGCAGTATTTT. Its protein is CASSQEWTSGGASSTDTQYF.

The DNA for the CDR3 is TGTGCCAGCAAGGGCCTCCTGGGGACAGGGAGGCACGAGCAGTACTTC. Its protein is CASKGLLGTGRHEQYF. The chain joins TRBV2 to TRBJ2-7; 9 nucleotides match TRBD1. This CDR3 has 16 residues. Trimming cost V 7 bases and J 5 bases; bases outside gene matches: 15. The V gene's germline CDR1 is SNHLY and CDR2 FYNNEI.

The chain has TRBV5-4 and TRBJ1-1; maybe TRBD1 (5 bases). CDR3 size: 15 residues. CDR1 is SGHNT and CDR2 is YYREEE in the germline V gene (reference sequence). Trimming cost V 3 bases and J 0 bases, with 12 bases left between them. The CDR3 DNA sequence: TGTGCCAGCAGCTCTTTTAGGGGTATGAACACTGAAGCTTTCTTT. Translating it yields CASSSFRGMNTEAFF.

V is TRBV5-1 and J is TRBJ2-7; TRBD1 matches 7 bases. Losses at the gene ends were 4 bases for V and 3 bases for J; bases not matched to a gene: 7. The CDR3 has 14 residues. Germline lookup yields CDR1 SGHRS and CDR2 YFSETQ. This CDR3 is CASSGTGQSYEQYF. CDR3 in DNA: TGCGCCAGCAGCGGGACGGGACAGAGCTACGAGCAGTACTTC.

The chain links TRBV29-1 to TRBJ2-7; TRBD1 aligns across 9 bases. The germline gives CDR1 SQVTM, CDR2 ANQGSEA. V was clipped by 4 bases and J by 7 bases; unmatched bases: 11. This CDR3 is built from 14 residues. For the CDR3, the DNA is TGCAGCGTTGGGGATCCGGGACAGGGAAATGAGCAGTACTTC. It translates to CSVGDPGQGNEQYF.

The gene calls are TRBV10-1 and TRBJ2-4; 7 bases map to TRBD1. The CDR3 extends over 14 amino acids. Germline values: CDR1 WNHNN, CDR2 SYGVQD (reference sequence). Trimming cost V 2 bases and J 7 bases; bases outside gene matches: 5. The CDR3 here is CASSEGQGVNIQYF. The CDR3 nucleotides are TGCGCCAGCAGTGAGGGGCAGGGGGTGAACATTCAGTACTTC.

This clone was seen once. The chain combines TRBV7-6 with TRBJ2-2; D uncertain. The germline V gene encodes CDR1 SGHVS and CDR2 FNYEAQ. The CDR3 has 13 amino acids. Trimming took off 0 bases at V and 4 bases at J, with 3 bases between the two ends. CDR3 nucleotides: TGTGCCAGCAGCTTAGCCTTCACCGGGGAGCTGTTTTTT. Translation: CASSLAFTGELFF.

This chain joins TRBV7-9 and TRBJ2-7; possibly TRBD2 for D (6 bases). CDR1 and CDR2 (germline): SEHNR, FQNEAQ (reference sequence). The ends were cut back, 1 base at V and 3 bases at J, with 13 bases in the middle. The CDR3 contains 15 residues. Here the CDR3 reads CASSLGTARGYEQYF. CDR3 sequence (DNA): TGTGCCAGCAGCTTAGGTACTGCGCGGGGCTACGAGCAGTACTTC. The full variable domain, completed using reference TRBV7-9 and TRBJ2-7, is DTGVSQNPRHKITKRGQNVTFRCDPISEHNRLYWYRQTLGQGPEFLTYFQNEAQLEKSRLLSDRFSAERPKGSFSTLEIQRTEQGDSAMYLCASSLGTARGYEQYFGPGTRLTVT.

The gene calls are TRBV7-9 and TRBJ2-3, with D unresolved. The germline V gene has CDR1 SEHNR and CDR2 FQNEAQ (reference sequence). The CDR3 covers 13 residues. Trimming left V 1 base short and J 4 bases short, with 6 bases between. Here the CDR3 DNA reads TGTGCCAGCAGCTTAGGCAGTGCAGATACGCAGTATTTT. This translates into CASSLGSADTQYF. Full variable domain (remainder filled in from reference TRBV7-9 and TRBJ2-3): DTGVSQNPRHKITKRGQNVTFRCDPISEHNRLYWYRQTLGQGPEFLTYFQNEAQLEKSRLLSDRFSAERPKGSFSTLEIQRTEQGDSAMYLCASSLGSADTQYFGPGTRLTVL.

This clone appeared once. The V and J genes are TRBV29-1 and TRBJ2-3; TRBD2 is a possible D gene (5 bases). V lost 2 bases to trimming and J lost 4 bases, with 16 bases between them. Germline lookup yields CDR1 SQVTM and CDR2 ANQGSEA. The CDR3 consists of 15 residues. The CDR3 bases are TGCAGCGTTGAACAGAGGCCGGGCGGGTCAGATACGCAGTATTTT. Translation gives CSVEQRPGGSDTQYF.

The chain uses TRBV30 and TRBJ1-4; 7 bases are shared with TRBD1. The CDR3 has 15 residues. V was pared by 8 bases and J by 4 bases, with 13 bases of the junction left unmatched. Germline lookup yields CDR1 GTSNPN and CDR2 SVGIG (reference sequence). The CDR3 region is CARGARRQGNEKLFF. The CDR3 DNA reads as TGTGCCCGGGGCGCGCGGAGACAGGGTAATGAAAAACTGTTTTTT.

The chain recombines TRBV5-1 with TRBJ1-2; D is uncertain. The CDR3 has 13 residues. The germline gives CDR1 SGHRS, CDR2 YFSETQ. V was pared by 5 bases and J by 2 bases, with 10 bases between. The DNA of the CDR3 is TGCGCCAGCAGATACGACGGGAACTATGGCTACACCTTC. Translating it yields CASRYDGNYGYTF.

J is TRBJ2-2 and V is TRBV28; the D gene is possibly TRBD2 (6 bases). Trimming cost V 5 bases and J 4 bases, with 11 bases left between them. Germline V CDR1 and CDR2: MDHEN, SYDVKM. The CDR3 length is 14 residues. CDR3 sequence reads: CASSPGLLTGELFF. In DNA form, the CDR3 reads TGTGCCAGCAGTCCGGGACTCCTCACCGGGGAGCTGTTTTTT.

The V gene is TRBV28, the J gene TRBJ1-4; 8 bases are a match to TRBD1. J lost 6 bases, V lost 6 bases, and 12 bases had no gene match. The CDR3 has 16 residues. Germline V gene lookup returns CDR1 MDHEN and CDR2 SYDVKM. For the CDR3, the DNA is TGTGCCAGCAGCCGTATGACAGGGGCCGTGGATGAAAAACTGTTTTTT. It is translated as CASSRMTGAVDEKLFF.